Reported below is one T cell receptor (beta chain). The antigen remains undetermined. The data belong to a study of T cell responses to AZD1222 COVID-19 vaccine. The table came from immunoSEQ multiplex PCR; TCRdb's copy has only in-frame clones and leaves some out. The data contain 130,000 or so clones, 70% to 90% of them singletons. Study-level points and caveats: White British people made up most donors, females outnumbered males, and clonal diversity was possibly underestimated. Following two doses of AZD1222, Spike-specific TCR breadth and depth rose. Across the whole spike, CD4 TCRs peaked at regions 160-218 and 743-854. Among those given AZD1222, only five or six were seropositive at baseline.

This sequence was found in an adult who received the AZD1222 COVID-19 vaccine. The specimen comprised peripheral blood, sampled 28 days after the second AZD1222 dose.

CDR3: CATSRDLQRHTEAFF. The CDR3 DNA reads as TGTGCCACCAGCAGAGATCTACAGAGACACACTGAAGCTTTCTTT. The V gene is TRBV15, the J gene TRBJ1-1; D is undetermined. The CDR3 is 15 residues long. The V end was cut by 0 bases, the J end by 3 bases, with 11 bases between. Germline V gene data show CDR1 as LNHNV and CDR2 as YYDKDF (reference sequence).